Each of the 8 T cell receptor beta chains below was sequenced from the same sample in a study of CD8 T cells in Susac syndrome. Random-hexamer reverse transcription was applied to roughly 0.5 to 1 ug RNA. TCRdb itself ran the immunoSEQ multiplex PCR reads through MiXCR, one entry per CDR3 protein. Altogether roughly 200,000 distinct CDR3 sequences are present, around 95% being singletons, with the ten largest covering 0.093%. The sequencing input was CD4+ T cells from PBMCs. The receptor set was obtained from a human donor with multiple sclerosis.

The rearrangement joins TRBV30 to TRBJ1-4, with no clear D. Germline V CDR1 and CDR2: GTSNPN, SVGIG (reference sequence). The V gene lost 0 bases and the J gene lost 6 bases, with 11 bases spanning the gap. The CDR3 is 14 amino acids. The CDR3 spells CAWSVDGLDEKLFF. The CDR3 DNA reads as TGTGCCTGGAGTGTAGATGGTTTGGATGAAAAACTGTTTTTT.

V usage is TRBV29-1 and J usage is TRBJ1-4, with TRBD1 identical over 10 bases. There are 13 residues in the CDR3. Germline CDR1 is SQVTM and CDR2 is ANQGSEA. J was trimmed by 7 bases and V by 5 bases; bases with no gene match: 4. The CDR3 spells CSVRTGGSEKLFF. CDR3 DNA: TGCAGCGTTCGGACAGGGGGAAGTGAAAAACTGTTTTTT.

V and J are TRBV27 and TRBJ1-1; maybe TRBD1 (5 bases). CDR1 MNHEY and CDR2 SMNVEV come from the germline V gene (reference sequence). This CDR3 has 13 residues. Trimming took 3 bases from V and 1 from J, leaving 6 bases between them. CDR3 amino acids: CASSFTGNTEAFF. In DNA form, the CDR3 reads TGTGCCAGCAGTTTCACAGGGAACACTGAAGCTTTCTTT.

The chain joins TRBV6-5 to TRBJ1-1; possible D gene TRBD1, 5 bases. The CDR3 covers 16 residues. V was trimmed by 2 bases and J by 2 bases, leaving 15 bases between them. The V gene's germline CDR1 is MNHEY and CDR2 SVGAGI. Here the CDR3 DNA reads TGTGCCAGCAGTTACCCGACCGGGGGGTTAAACACTGAAGCTTTCTTT. As protein: CASSYPTGGLNTEAFF.

This rearrangement joins TRBV12-3 or TRBV12-4 to TRBJ2-7; possible D gene TRBD2, 6 bases. The ends were cut back, 3 bases at V and 7 bases at J, with 10 bases in the middle. The CDR3 totals 12 residues. The CDR3 is CASSFDAGEQYF. The CDR3 DNA is TGTGCCAGCAGTTTTGATGCGGGAGAGCAGTACTTC.

In the case of this clonotype: No conserved phenylalanine or tryptophan is present at the end of the CDR3, so a read error is the likely explanation. J is TRBJ1-1 and V is TRBV9; TRBD1 might be the D (6 bases). The V and J ends lost 0 bases and 1 base respectively, with 10 bases between them. The CDR3 runs to 15 residues. Germline V gene data show CDR1 as SGDLS and CDR2 as YYNGEE. CDR3 region: CASSVGQGTNTEAFL. The DNA of the CDR3 is TGTGCCAGCAGCGTAGGGCAGGGGACGAACACTGAAGCTTTCCTT.

The chain links TRBV7-9 to TRBJ2-1; 8 bases agree with TRBD1. The CDR3 sequence is 16 residues long. The germline gives CDR1 SEHNR, CDR2 FQNEAQ (reference sequence). V dropped 5 bases and J dropped 3; count of bases not matched to a gene: 9. In DNA form, the CDR3 reads TGTGCCAGCAGCCCGGGCCAGGGGGCAATCTACAATGAGCAGTTCTTC. It is translated as CASSPGQGAIYNEQFF.

The gene calls are TRBV30 and TRBJ1-1; the D is unclear. CDR1 and CDR2 from the germline V gene are GTSNPN and SVGIG (reference sequence). Deletions cut 3 bases from V and 1 base from J, with 3 bases between. The CDR3 runs 11 residues. The CDR3 DNA sequence: TGTGCCTGGAGCACGAACACTGAAGCTTTCTTT. It is translated as CAWSTNTEAFF.